The rows below give T cell receptor beta chains drawn from one sample of a study of blood T cell repertoires in COVID-19. Sequencing was performed with immunoSEQ multiplex PCR; in TCRdb, only in-frame clones are kept and a portion is missing. Of around 340,000 clones detected, 88% appear once; the ten largest clones hold 0.85% to 1.3%. Sequencing was done on a sample of PBMCs or T cells enriched from blood (not recorded which). The receptors come from a woman aged 25 to 39 who had been exposed to COVID-19. The CDR3 runs from the conserved cysteine through the conserved F or W. The D gene is left open where the match is weak. Clone size appears in some rows only: once, few, many, or a class for an expanded clone.

D gene,V gene,J gene,clone size,CDR3 DNA,CDR3 protein
NA,TRBV30,TRBJ1-3,NA,TGTGCCTGGAGTGGGCAAAGTGGAAACACCATATATTTT,CAWSGQSGNTIYF
TRBD1,TRBV27,TRBJ1-1,NA,TGTGCCAGCAGTTCCTACCGGGACAGGGTTGAAGCTTTCTTT,CASSSYRDRVEAFF
TRBD2,TRBV12-5,TRBJ2-2,once,TGTGCTAGTGGTTTGGTACCCTCTACTAGCGGGAGAGATCCCGGGGAGCTGTTTTTT,CASGLVPSTSGRDPGELFF
NA,TRBV28,TRBJ2-2,NA,TGTGCCAGCTGCCCCCCGGGAGTAGGTACCGGGGAGCTGTTTTTT,CASCPPGVGTGELFF
TRBD2,TRBV10-3,TRBJ2-1,NA,TGTGCCATCAAGACTAGCGGGACTTCCAATGAGCAGTTCTTC,CAIKTSGTSNEQFF
NA,TRBV27,TRBJ1-5,NA,TGTGCCAGCAGTTTATCGGGAAGCGGGGGTCAGCCCCAGCATTTT,CASSLSGSGGQPQHF
TRBD2,TRBV5-6,TRBJ2-2,NA,TGTGCCAGCAGCTTGGATAGGCTCGGGAGGGCCTGGAACACCGGGGAGCTGTTTTTT,CASSLDRLGRAWNTGELFF
NA,TRBV15,TRBJ2-2,NA,TGTGCCACCAGCGCCCCCCCAGAACAGGGCAAGGAGGAGCTGTTTTTT,CATSAPPEQGKEELFF
NA,TRBV18,TRBJ1-5,once,TGTGCCAGGTCTCCAGGGGCTTTCAATCAGCCCCAGCATTTT,CARSPGAFNQPQHF
NA,TRBV27,TRBJ1-1,NA,TGTGCCAGCAGTTTATACCCAAAAAGGGGGAACACTGAAGCTTTCTTT,CASSLYPKRGNTEAFF
TRBD2,TRBV19,TRBJ2-5,NA,TGTGCCAGTAGCATCGGACTAGCGGGGGGAGAGACCCAGTACTTC,CASSIGLAGGETQYF
NA,TRBV9,TRBJ2-7,NA,TGTGCCAGCAGCGTAGGGTCAGGGTTGTTCAACGAGCAGTACTTC,CASSVGSGLFNEQYF
NA,TRBV7-9,TRBJ1-5,NA,TGTGCCTCGGGCAGGGGCAATCAGCCCCAGCATTTT,CASGRGNQPQHF
TRBD1,TRBV19,TRBJ2-7,NA,TGTGCCAGTAGTACCGGGACAGGGGGCTTTTCCGAGCAGTACTTC,CASSTGTGGFSEQYF